Reported below is one TCR beta chain. What it recognizes is unknown. Constant-segment primers and 5'RACE yielded cDNA libraries for TCR alpha and TCR beta, each carrying sample barcodes and UMIs. From the 5' RACE reads, TCRdb called clonotypes with MiXCR, one entry per CDR3 protein. This sample has 85,000 to 120,000 distinct CDR3 sequences, with over 10% found just once. This record comes from a study of T-cell memory formation after mild COVID-19. Turning to the study itself: Clusters of TCRs were largely donor specific.

General study results and limits: The study found balanced CD4/CD8 in clones contracting day 15 to 85 and a CD4+ lean in later expanders. What remained unconfirmed was the SARS-CoV-2 specificity of second-wave clones peaking on day 37.

The CDR3 is 13 amino acids. V dropped 4 bases and J dropped 3 bases, with 10 bases sitting between them. Germline V CDR1 and CDR2: SGHDN, FVKESK. What was sequenced was PBMCs or a T cell subset sorted from them (not recorded which). V and J are TRBV14 and TRBJ2-7; no definite D call. The clonotype originates from an adult woman who had mild COVID-19 (a few samples of this study predate the infection). Cell type and time point are not known. CDR3 DNA: TGTGCCAGCAGCCCCCCAGGTGGCTACGAGCAGTACTTC. It encodes CASSPPGGYEQYF.